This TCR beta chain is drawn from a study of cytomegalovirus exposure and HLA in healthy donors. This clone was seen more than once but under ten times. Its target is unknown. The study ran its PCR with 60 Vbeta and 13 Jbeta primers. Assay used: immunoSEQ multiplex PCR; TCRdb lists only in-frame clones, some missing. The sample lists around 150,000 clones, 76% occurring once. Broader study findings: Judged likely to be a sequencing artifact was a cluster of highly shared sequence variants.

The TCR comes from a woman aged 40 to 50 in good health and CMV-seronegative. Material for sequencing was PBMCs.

For the CDR3, the DNA is TGTGCCTGGAAAAATCCGACAGGACGAATCTCCTACAATGAGCAGTTCTTC. Protein product: CAWKNPTGRISYNEQFF. V and J are TRBV30 and TRBJ2-1; tentative D call: TRBD1 (6 bases). V lost 4 bases and J 0 bases, leaving 19 bases between the germline ends. Germline lookup yields CDR1 GTSNPN and CDR2 SVGIG (reference sequence). This CDR3 spans 17 amino acids.